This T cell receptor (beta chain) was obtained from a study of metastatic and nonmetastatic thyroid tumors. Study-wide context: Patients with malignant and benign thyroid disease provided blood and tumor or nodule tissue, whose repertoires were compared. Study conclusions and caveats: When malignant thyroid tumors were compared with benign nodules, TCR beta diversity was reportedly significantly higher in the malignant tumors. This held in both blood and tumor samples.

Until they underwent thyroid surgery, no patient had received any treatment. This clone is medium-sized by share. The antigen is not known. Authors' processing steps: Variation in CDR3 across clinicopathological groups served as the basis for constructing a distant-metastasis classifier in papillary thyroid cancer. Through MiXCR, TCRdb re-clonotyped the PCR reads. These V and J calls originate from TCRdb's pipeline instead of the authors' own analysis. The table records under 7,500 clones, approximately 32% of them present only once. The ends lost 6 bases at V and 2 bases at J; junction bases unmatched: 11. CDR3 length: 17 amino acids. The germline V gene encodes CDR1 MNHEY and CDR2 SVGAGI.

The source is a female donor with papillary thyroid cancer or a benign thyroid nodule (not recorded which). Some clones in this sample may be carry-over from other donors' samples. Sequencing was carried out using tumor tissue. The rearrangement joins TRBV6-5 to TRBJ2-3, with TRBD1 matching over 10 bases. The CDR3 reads CASRLTGGGGYTDTQYF. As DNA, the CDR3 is TGTGCCAGCAGATTGACAGGGGGCGGGGGATACACAGATACGCAGTATTTT.